These 3 T cell receptor beta chains share one sample of origin, sequenced in a study of identical twins' blood T cells. Each CDR3 protein gets one entry after TCRdb re-called the 5' RACE reads with MiXCR. The table lists fewer than 450,000 distinct CDR3 sequences, roughly 31% of them singletons. Material for sequencing was PBMCs. These receptors all come from a woman aged 18 to 55 in good health.

In this sample, this clonotype turned up a few times. The V gene is TRBV7-9, the J gene TRBJ2-6; no firm D call. Trimming removed 6 bases at V and 1 base at J, with 10 bases between. CDR1 is SEHNR, CDR2 FQNEAQ, per germline (reference sequence). This CDR3 has 15 residues. DNA for the CDR3: TGTGCCAGCAGTCGACACATATCTGGGGCCAACGTCCTGACTTTC. Encoded protein: CASSRHISGANVLTF.

As regards this clonotype: An end of the junction differs from the germline gene, which may be a read error. V is TRBV6-2 or TRBV6-3 and J is TRBJ1-6, with D possibly matching TRBD1 (5 bases). Germline V lookup: CDR1 MNHEY, CDR2 SVGEGT. The CDR3 covers 17 residues. CDR3: CASSTRVSYWGNSPLRF. The DNA of the CDR3 is TGTGCCAGCAGTACCCGTGTATCCTACTGGGGCAATTCACCCCTCCGCTTT.

In this sample, this clonotype turned up a few times. CDR3 DNA sequence: TGTGCCAGTAGCATGGACAGGGGGCACACTGAAGCTTTCTTT. Translating it yields CASSMDRGHTEAFF. V gene TRBV19 combines with J gene TRBJ1-1; 11 nucleotides agree with TRBD1. The CDR3 consists of 14 residues. With 6 bases clipped from V and 3 bases from J, the junction kept 3 bases outside the gene matches. CDR1 and CDR2 (germline): LNHDA, SQIVND (reference sequence).